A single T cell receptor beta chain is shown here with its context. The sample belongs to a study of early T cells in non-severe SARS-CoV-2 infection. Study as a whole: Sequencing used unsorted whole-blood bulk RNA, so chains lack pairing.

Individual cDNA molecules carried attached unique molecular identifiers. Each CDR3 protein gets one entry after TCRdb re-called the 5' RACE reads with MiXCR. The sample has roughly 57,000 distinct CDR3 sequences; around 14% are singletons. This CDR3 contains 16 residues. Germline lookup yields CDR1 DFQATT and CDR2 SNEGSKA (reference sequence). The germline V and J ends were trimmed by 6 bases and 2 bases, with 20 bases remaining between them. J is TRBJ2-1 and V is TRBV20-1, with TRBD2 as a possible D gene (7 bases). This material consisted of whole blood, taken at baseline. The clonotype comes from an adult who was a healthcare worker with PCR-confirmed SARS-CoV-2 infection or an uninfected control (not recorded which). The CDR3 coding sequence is TGCAGTGCCCGCTCAGGGGAGGGAGGGACCTACAATGAGCAGTTCTTC. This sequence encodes CSARSGEGGTYNEQFF.